This T cell receptor (beta chain) was identified during a study of cytomegalovirus exposure and HLA in healthy donors. Looking at the study overall: The 120 validation repertoires were produced on the same platform as the roughly 660 repertoires of the first cohort. This was reported in a later analysis.

Findings and caveats of the study: A later analysis found first-cohort TCR clusters tended to co-occur in the 120 or so validation repertoires.

As concerns this clone: What it binds is unknown.

Germline CDR1 reads SGDLS; CDR2 reads YYNGEE. The CDR3 is made up of 13 amino acids. Trimming cost V 4 bases and J 5 bases; bases outside gene matches: 4. Data came from immunoSEQ multiplex PCR; TCRdb stores just in-frame clones and leaves some out. This table holds around 56,000 clones, roughly 89% found once. The donors were members of the validation cohort, which comprised roughly 120 subjects and was separate from the first cohort of roughly 700 subjects. The sample comprised PBMCs. The chain couples TRBV9 to TRBJ2-7; the match to TRBD2 covers 9 bases. The clonotype comes from a woman aged 18-29 years in good health and CMV-seronegative. The CDR3 bases are TGTGCCAGCAGCTCCGGGACTAGCCACGAGCAGTACTTC. The encoded protein is CASSSGTSHEQYF.